This entry describes one T cell receptor (beta chain). CDR1 is LGHNA and CDR2 is YSLEER in the germline V gene. This CDR3 spans 20 amino acids. The ends were cut back, 4 bases at V and 2 bases at J, with 24 bases in the middle. The sample comes from a study of blood T cell repertoires in COVID-19. About the research overall: Samples came from the United States, Italy and Spain, spanning acute and convalescent COVID-19.

Per the study methods: Amplified reference gene primers provided the basis for estimating nucleated cell counts. Profiled with immunoSEQ multiplex PCR; TCRdb holds only in-frame clones, not every one. Clonal size and the V and J genes are those of that table, whereas D and trimming came from the DNA. Counted here are 120,000 to 150,000 clones, around 82% occurring once; the ten biggest clones make up 10% to 15%. The clonotype was recovered from a man aged 55 to 69 with active or convalescent COVID-19. The genes are TRBV4-3 and TRBJ1-6; possibly TRBD1 for D (6 bases). Sequencing used peripheral blood. The CDR3 DNA sequence: TGCGCCAGCAGCCCTACCATGCAGGGGATTAATAGCGCCTATAATTCACCCCTCCACTTT. Its translation: CASSPTMQGINSAYNSPLHF.